What follows are 23 T cell receptor beta chains derived from one specimen sequenced in a study of read filtering for tumor transcriptome and immune sequencing. Molecular barcoded adaptors covering alpha/delta and beta/gamma chains were used on around 400 ng RNA. TCRdb re-analysed the reads in MiXCR, keeping a single row per CDR3 protein. The sample includes 100,000 to 150,000 distinct CDR3 sequences, approximately 13% of them seen just once. The specimen sequenced was a population of CD138-negative cells sorted from bone marrow. The receptor set was obtained from a donor over 35 with multiple myeloma.

This clonotype was seen ten or more times. The chain couples TRBV30 to TRBJ2-1; D unclear. V shed 5 bases and J shed 9 bases, with 11 bases lying between them. The CDR3 totals 11 residues. Germline lookup yields CDR1 GTSNPN and CDR2 SVGIG (reference sequence). The CDR3 sequence is CAWSMSLEQFF. DNA of the CDR3: TGTGCCTGGTCAATGAGTCTTGAGCAGTTCTTC.

At least ten counts were recorded for this clonotype. The chain combines TRBV2 with TRBJ1-1; D unresolved. The germline V gene encodes CDR1 SNHLY and CDR2 FYNNEI. This CDR3 comprises 13 residues. V lost 1 base and J lost 6, with 9 bases in between. Here the CDR3 reads CASSEGRTAEAFF. CDR3 in DNA: TGTGCCAGCAGTGAAGGGAGGACGGCTGAAGCTTTCTTT. The whole variable domain, filled in from reference TRBV2 and TRBJ1-1, reads EPEVTQTPSHQVTQMGQEVILRCVPISNHLYFYWYRQILGQKVEFLVSFYNNEISEKSEIFDDQFSVERPDGSNFTLKIRSTKLEDSAMYFCASSEGRTAEAFFGQGTRLTVV.

This clonotype showed up many times. The chain is built from TRBV7-9 and TRBJ2-1; the D gene is possibly TRBD2 (5 bases). Germline loops: CDR1 SEHNR, CDR2 FQNEAQ (reference sequence). This CDR3 has 12 residues. V was clipped by 5 bases and J by 8 bases, with 10 bases between them. The CDR3 protein is CASSAYSDEQFF. The DNA of the CDR3 is TGTGCCAGCAGCGCGTATAGCGATGAGCAGTTCTTC. Drawing the rest from reference TRBV7-9 and TRBJ2-1, the complete variable domain is DTGVSQNPRHKITKRGQNVTFRCDPISEHNRLYWYRQTLGQGPEFLTYFQNEAQLEKSRLLSDRFSAERPKGSFSTLEIQRTEQGDSAMYLCASSAYSDEQFFGPGTRLTVL.

The sample holds many counts of this clonotype. The rearrangement uses TRBV7-2 and TRBJ2-7; 7 bases map to TRBD1. With V trimmed by 0 bases and J by 3 bases, 5 bases remained unmatched. Germline V gives CDR1 SGHTA, CDR2 FQGNSA. This CDR3 comprises 15 residues. CDR3 protein: CASSLAGDRYYEQYF. The CDR3 nucleotides read TGTGCCAGCAGCTTAGCTGGGGACAGATACTACGAGCAGTACTTC.

Many counts were recorded for this clonotype. The chain couples TRBV11-2 to TRBJ2-7, with D hard to call. V gave up 0 bases and J gave up 2 bases, with 14 bases separating them. The V gene's germline CDR1 is SGHAT and CDR2 FQNNGV. The CDR3 loop spans 16 amino acids. The CDR3 DNA reads TGTGCCAGCAGCTTAGATTACCCGGGTCAGGCCTACGAGCAGTACTTC. Its translation: CASSLDYPGQAYEQYF. The full variable domain, with the rest looked up from reference TRBV11-2 and TRBJ2-7, is EAGVAQSPRYKIIEKRQSVAFWCNPISGHATLYWYQQILGQGPKLLIQFQNNGVVDDSQLPKDRFSAERLKGVDSTLKIQPAKLEDSAVYLCASSLDYPGQAYEQYFGPGTRLTVT.

Comments on this clonotype: The junction departs from germline at one end; a sequencing error may be responsible. The chain is built from TRBV7-2 and TRBJ2-5; 7 bases are a match to TRBD1. The CDR3 is 14 amino acids. Germline assignment: CDR1 SGHTA and CDR2 FQGNSA. CDR3 nucleotide sequence: TGTGCCAGCAGCCCCTTAACAGGGGTCCGGACCCAGTGCTTC. Translating it yields CASSPLTGVRTQCF.

This clonotype was seen repeatedly, ten times or more. The chain is built from TRBV5-6 and TRBJ1-2; D is unclear. This CDR3 is built from 13 residues. V lost 6 bases, J lost 2 bases, and 11 bases lay in between. Per germline, CDR1 SGHDT and CDR2 YYEEEE. The CDR3 bases are TGTGCCAGCACCTGGAGGAGGAACTATGGCTACACCTTC. Encoded protein: CASTWRRNYGYTF.

This clonotype was seen repeatedly, ten times or more. This chain connects TRBV7-2 to TRBJ1-1, with D possibly being TRBD1 (5 bases). The germline V and J ends were trimmed by 2 bases and 0 bases, with 19 bases remaining between them. Germline-derived CDR1 and CDR2 are SGHTA and FQGNSA. This CDR3 is 18 amino acids long. This chain's CDR3 is CASSLLGVAGLVNTEAFF. CDR3 bases: TGTGCCAGCAGCTTACTAGGGGTGGCGGGGCTGGTGAACACTGAAGCTTTCTTT.

This clonotype was detected only a few times. The V and J genes are TRBV5-1 and TRBJ2-5, with 7 positions matching TRBD1. CDR1 and CDR2 from the germline V gene are SGHRS and YFSETQ. V was pared by 4 bases and J by 1 base, with 4 bases of the junction left unmatched. This CDR3 has 14 residues. As DNA, the CDR3 is TGCGCCAGCAGCCAGGGACAGCCCCAAGAGACCCAGTACTTC. Amino acids: CASSQGQPQETQYF. The full variable domain, in which reference TRBV5-1 and TRBJ2-5 provide the parts outside the CDR3, is KAGVTQTPRYLIKTRGQQVTLSCSPISGHRSVSWYQQTPGQGLQFLFEYFSETQRNKGNFPGRFSGRQFSNSRSEMNVSTLELGDSALYLCASSQGQPQETQYFGPGTRLLVL.

This clonotype was recorded many times. A read error may produce the germline difference seen at one junction end. The CDR3 nucleotides read TGTGCCTGGAGTGACGGACCTGAGGCTTTCTTT. The encoded protein is CAWSDGPEAFF. The V call is TRBV30, the J call TRBJ1-1, with no clear D. There are 11 residues in the CDR3. Germline CDR1 and CDR2: GTSNPN and SVGIG (reference sequence).

With regard to this clonotype: A junction end diverges from the germline sequence, so it may reflect a read error. The chain employs TRBV9 and TRBJ1-2, with unresolved D. From germline, CDR1 is SGDLS and CDR2 YYNGEE. The CDR3 has 13 amino acids. CDR3 in DNA: TGTGCCGGCAGCGTAGAGGGCAACTATGGCTACACCTTC. It encodes CAGSVEGNYGYTF.

This clonotype showed up many times. The rearrangement joins TRBV19 to TRBJ1-5; 9 positions agree with TRBD1. Looked up from germline, CDR1 is LNHDA and CDR2 is SQIVND (reference sequence). The ends lost 8 bases at V and 0 bases at J; junction bases unmatched: 8. This CDR3 is 16 amino acids long. The CDR3 is CASRFGTGYSNQPQHF. Written as DNA, the CDR3 is TGTGCCAGTCGGTTCGGGACAGGGTATAGCAATCAGCCCCAGCATTTT.

In its sample, this clonotype was seen many times. This rearrangement joins TRBV9 to TRBJ2-1, with unresolved D. CDR1 is SGDLS, CDR2 YYNGEE, per germline. Trimming pared 0 bases from V and 6 bases from J, leaving 13 bases between. The CDR3 runs to 15 residues. CDR3 sequence: CASSVAEAPLNEQFF. CDR3 nucleotide sequence: TGTGCCAGCAGCGTAGCTGAGGCCCCCCTCAATGAGCAGTTCTTC.

The chain couples TRBV29-1 to TRBJ2-1; D is undetermined. Trimming left V 5 bases short and J 8 bases short, with 13 bases between. The CDR3 consists of 12 residues. The germline CDR1 and CDR2 sequences are SQVTM and ANQGSEA. In DNA form, the CDR3 reads TGCAGCGTTCTCCGTCGAACCCATGAGCAGTTCTTC. Its translation is CSVLRRTHEQFF.

This clonotype was observed many times. A read error may produce the germline difference seen at one junction end. This rearrangement joins TRBV19 to TRBJ2-1, with 8 nucleotides matching TRBD1. Germline loops: CDR1 LNHDA, CDR2 SQIVND (reference sequence). The CDR3 totals 15 residues. Here the CDR3 reads CASSMRQGLYNEQLF. In DNA form, the CDR3 reads TGTGCCAGTAGTATGAGACAGGGGCTGTACAATGAGCAGCTCTTC.

This clonotype was counted at least ten times. The rearrangement uses TRBV20-1 and TRBJ2-5, with TRBD2 identical over 13 bases. This CDR3 spans 16 amino acids. The V and J ends lost 5 bases and 5 bases, in that order; junction bases with no gene match: 11. Per the germline V gene, CDR1 is DFQATT and CDR2 is SNEGSKA (reference sequence). CDR3 region: CSAYGLAGVVAETQYF. The CDR3 coding sequence is TGCAGTGCTTATGGACTAGCGGGAGTAGTCGCTGAGACCCAGTACTTC.

This clonotype was recorded at least ten times. CDR3 bases: TGTGCCAGCAGCCCCTCGAGATTCTCCTACGAGCAGTACTTC. Residues: CASSPSRFSYEQYF. J is TRBJ2-7 and V is TRBV7-2; D is uncertain. V lost 5 bases to trimming and J lost 0 bases, with 11 bases between them. The germline V gene encodes CDR1 SGHTA and CDR2 FQGNSA. The CDR3 is 14 residues long.

The chain carries TRBV7-3 and TRBJ2-6; D call uncertain. Trimming took off 4 bases at V and 8 bases at J, with 6 bases between the two ends. CDR1 and CDR2 (germline): SGHTA, FQGTGA. The CDR3 loop spans 12 amino acids. The CDR3 DNA reads TGTGCCAGCAGCTACCACTCCAACGTCCTGACTTTC. Its translation is CASSYHSNVLTF. Drawing the rest from reference TRBV7-3 and TRBJ2-6, the complete variable domain is GAGVSQTPSNKVTEKGKYVELRCDPISGHTALYWYRQSLGQGPEFLIYFQGTGAADDSGLPNDRFFAVRPEGSVSTLKIQRTERGDSAVYLCASSYHSNVLTFGAGSRLTVL.

This clonotype came up a few times. V usage is TRBV24-1 and J usage is TRBJ2-1, with 7 bases identical to TRBD2. Trimming took 3 bases from V and 11 from J; bases not matched to a gene: 9. Germline V gene lookup returns CDR1 KGHDR and CDR2 SFDVKD. The CDR3 contains 14 residues. This CDR3 reads CATSDMLAEGKQFF. CDR3 bases: TGTGCCACCAGTGATATGCTAGCGGAGGGGAAGCAGTTCTTC.

Many counts were recorded for this clonotype. V gene TRBV7-2 combines with J gene TRBJ2-1; D perhaps matches TRBD2 (6 bases). The CDR3 runs to 14 residues. The germline V gene has CDR1 SGHTA and CDR2 FQGNSA. Trimming pared 1 base from V and 8 bases from J, leaving 12 bases between. This CDR3 is CASSLVLAWHEQFF. The CDR3 nucleotides read TGTGCCAGCAGCTTAGTACTAGCTTGGCATGAGCAGTTCTTC.

This clonotype occurred many times. V and J are TRBV29-1 and TRBJ2-5; 13 positions match TRBD2. Per the germline V gene, CDR1 is SQVTM and CDR2 is ANQGSEA. This CDR3 contains 17 residues. V shed 5 bases, J shed 4 bases, and the junction held 13 bases outside the gene matches. CDR3 nucleotide sequence: TGCAGCGTTCCAAGGACTAGCGGGAGTGGCCCCCTAGAGACCCAGTACTTC. This sequence encodes CSVPRTSGSGPLETQYF.

This clonotype was counted many times. The rearrangement links TRBV7-9 to TRBJ2-1; 8 bases match TRBD1. Germline CDR1 SEHNR, CDR2 FQNEAQ (reference sequence). The V gene end was trimmed by 0 bases and the J gene end by 9 bases; junction bases not matched to a gene: 10. The CDR3 runs 16 residues. In DNA, the CDR3 is TGTGCCAGCAGCTTAGCGTATCCCACAGGGGGAGGTGAGCAGTTCTTC. Translating gives CASSLAYPTGGGEQFF.

This clonotype has a count of ten or more. The rearrangement joins TRBV20-1 to TRBJ2-2; no reliable D call. Trimming stripped 6 bases from V and 8 bases from J, with 10 bases between. The CDR3 covers 11 residues. Germline V CDR1 and CDR2: DFQATT, SNEGSKA (reference sequence). The CDR3 region has the DNA TGCAGTGCCCAAGGTCCGGGGGAGCTGTTTTTT. It encodes CSAQGPGELFF.